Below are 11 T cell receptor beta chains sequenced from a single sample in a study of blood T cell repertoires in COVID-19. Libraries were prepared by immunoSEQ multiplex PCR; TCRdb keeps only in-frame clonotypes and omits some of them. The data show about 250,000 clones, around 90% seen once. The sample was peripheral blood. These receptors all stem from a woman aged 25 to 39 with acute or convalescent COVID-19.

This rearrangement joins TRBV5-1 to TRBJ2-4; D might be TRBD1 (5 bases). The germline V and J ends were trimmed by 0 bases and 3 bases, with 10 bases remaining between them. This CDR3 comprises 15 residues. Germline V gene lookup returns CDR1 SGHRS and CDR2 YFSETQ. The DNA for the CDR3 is TGCGCCAGCAGCTTGGGCAGGGTTAACAAAAACATTCAGTACTTC. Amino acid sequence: CASSLGRVNKNIQYF.

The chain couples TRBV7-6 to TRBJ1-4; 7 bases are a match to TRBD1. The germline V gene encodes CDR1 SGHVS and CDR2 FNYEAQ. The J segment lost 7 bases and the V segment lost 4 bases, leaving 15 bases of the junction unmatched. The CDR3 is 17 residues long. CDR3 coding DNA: TGTGCCAGCAGCTCTGGTTGGACAGGAATGGAGGGTGAAAAACTGTTTTTT. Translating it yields CASSSGWTGMEGEKLFF. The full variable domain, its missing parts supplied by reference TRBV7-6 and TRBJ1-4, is GAGVSQSPRYKVTKRGQDVALRCDPISGHVSLYWYRQALGQGPEFLTYFNYEAQQDKSGLPNDRFSAERPEGSISTLTIQRTEQRDSAMYRCASSSGWTGMEGEKLFFGSGTQLSVL.

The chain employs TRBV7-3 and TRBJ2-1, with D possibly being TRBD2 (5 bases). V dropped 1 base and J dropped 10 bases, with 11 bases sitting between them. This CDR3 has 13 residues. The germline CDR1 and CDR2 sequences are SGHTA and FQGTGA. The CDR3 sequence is CASSLNRDQEQFF. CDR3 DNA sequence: TGTGCCAGCAGCTTAAATCGGGATCAAGAGCAGTTCTTC. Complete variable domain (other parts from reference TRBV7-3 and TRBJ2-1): GAGVSQTPSNKVTEKGKYVELRCDPISGHTALYWYRQSLGQGPEFLIYFQGTGAADDSGLPNDRFFAVRPEGSVSTLKIQRTERGDSAVYLCASSLNRDQEQFFGPGTRLTVL.

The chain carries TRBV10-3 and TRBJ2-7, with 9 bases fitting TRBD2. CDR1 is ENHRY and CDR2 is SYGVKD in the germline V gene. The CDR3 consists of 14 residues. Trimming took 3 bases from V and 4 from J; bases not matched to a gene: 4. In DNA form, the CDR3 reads TGTGCCATCAGTGATTTGCTAGCGGGATACGAGCAGTACTTC. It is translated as CAISDLLAGYEQYF.

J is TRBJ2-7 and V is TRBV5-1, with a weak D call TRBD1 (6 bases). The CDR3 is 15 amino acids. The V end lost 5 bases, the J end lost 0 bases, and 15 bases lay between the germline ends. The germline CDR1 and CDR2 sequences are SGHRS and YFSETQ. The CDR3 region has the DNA TGCGCCAGCAGGCCCCGACAGGTTAGCTCCTACGAGCAGTACTTC. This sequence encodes CASRPRQVSSYEQYF. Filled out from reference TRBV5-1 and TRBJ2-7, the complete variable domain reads KAGVTQTPRYLIKTRGQQVTLSCSPISGHRSVSWYQQTPGQGLQFLFEYFSETQRNKGNFPGRFSGRQFSNSRSEMNVSTLELGDSALYLCASRPRQVSSYEQYFGPGTRLTVT.

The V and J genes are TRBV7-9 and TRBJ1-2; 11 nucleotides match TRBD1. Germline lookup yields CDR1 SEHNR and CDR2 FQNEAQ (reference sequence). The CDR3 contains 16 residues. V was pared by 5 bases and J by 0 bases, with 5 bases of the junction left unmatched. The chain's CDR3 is CASSVGQGASNYGYTF. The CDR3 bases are TGTGCCAGCAGCGTTGGACAGGGGGCCTCTAACTATGGCTACACCTTC.

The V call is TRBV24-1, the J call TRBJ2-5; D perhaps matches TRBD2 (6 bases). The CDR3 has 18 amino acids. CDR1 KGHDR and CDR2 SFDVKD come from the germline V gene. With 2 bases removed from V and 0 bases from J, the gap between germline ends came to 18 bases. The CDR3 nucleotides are TGTGCCACCAGTGATTGGCGCCCGGGGGACGGATACCAAGAGACCCAGTACTTC. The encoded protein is CATSDWRPGDGYQETQYF.

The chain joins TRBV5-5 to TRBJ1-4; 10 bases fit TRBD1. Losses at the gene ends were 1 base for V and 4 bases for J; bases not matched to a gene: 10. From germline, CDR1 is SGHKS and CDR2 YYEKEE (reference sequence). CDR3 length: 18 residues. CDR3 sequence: CASSLYRDRGRINEKLFF. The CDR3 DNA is TGTGCCAGCAGCTTGTACCGAGACAGGGGGCGCATTAATGAAAAACTGTTTTTT.

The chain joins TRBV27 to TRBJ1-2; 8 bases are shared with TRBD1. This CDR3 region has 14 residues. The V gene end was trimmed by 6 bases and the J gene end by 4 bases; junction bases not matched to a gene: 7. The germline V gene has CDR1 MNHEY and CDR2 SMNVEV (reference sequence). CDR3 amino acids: CASSPGGAGYGYTF. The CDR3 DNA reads TGTGCCAGCAGCCCAGGGGGCGCAGGCTATGGCTACACCTTC.

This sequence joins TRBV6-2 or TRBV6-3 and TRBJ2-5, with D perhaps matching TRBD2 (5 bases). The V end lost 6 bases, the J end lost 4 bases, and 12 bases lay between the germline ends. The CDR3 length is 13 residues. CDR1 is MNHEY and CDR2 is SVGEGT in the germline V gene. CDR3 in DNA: TGTGCCAGCAGCTCCAGAGGGCGAGAGACCCAGTACTTC. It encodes CASSSRGRETQYF.

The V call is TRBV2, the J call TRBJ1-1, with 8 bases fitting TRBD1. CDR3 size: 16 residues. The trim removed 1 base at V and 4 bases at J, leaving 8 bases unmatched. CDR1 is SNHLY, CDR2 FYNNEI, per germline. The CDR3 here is CASSEVGTGVGTEAFF. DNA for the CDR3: TGTGCCAGCAGTGAAGTAGGGACAGGCGTTGGCACTGAAGCTTTCTTT.